This entry lists 6 T cell receptor beta chains sequenced from one sample in a study of T cell responses to AZD1222 COVID-19 vaccine. Produced via immunoSEQ multiplex PCR; TCRdb's table is partial and in-frame only. The table has under 170,000 clones, 90% seen once. Source: peripheral blood, taken 28 days after the second AZD1222 dose. The receptors shown here come from an adult who received the AZD1222 COVID-19 vaccine.

V and J are TRBV6-1 and TRBJ1-2; D not resolved. The CDR3 runs 13 residues. Germline V gene lookup returns CDR1 MNHNS and CDR2 SASEGT. V gave up 3 bases and J gave up 6 bases, with 11 bases separating them. The CDR3 sequence: CASSEVAANGYTF. CDR3 sequence (DNA): TGTGCCAGCAGTGAGGTAGCGGCCAATGGCTACACCTTC.

The chain joins TRBV7-6 to TRBJ1-1; D may be TRBD1 (5 bases). The CDR3 is 14 residues long. Per germline, CDR1 SGHVS and CDR2 FNYEAQ. V was pared by 5 bases and J by 1 base, with 11 bases between. CDR3 sequence: CASSPGQWNTEAFF. The CDR3 region has the DNA TGTGCCAGCAGCCCGGGGCAGTGGAACACTGAAGCTTTCTTT.

The rearrangement links TRBV10-3 to TRBJ1-3; no clear D gene. In germline, CDR1 is ENHRY, CDR2 SYGVKD. V dropped 0 bases and J dropped 0 bases, with 18 bases sitting between them. CDR3 length: 19 amino acids. The CDR3, as DNA: TGTGCCATCAGTGAGTCTTACTTCGGTGAGCGAGGCTCTGGAAACACCATATATTTT. This codes for CAISESYFGERGSGNTIYF.

V is TRBV5-1 and J is TRBJ2-4; weak D call: TRBD2 (6 bases). The CDR3 length is 19 residues. V was shortened by 0 bases and J by 0 bases, with 19 bases between the two germline ends. Per the germline V gene, CDR1 is SGHRS and CDR2 is YFSETQ. CDR3 sequence: CASSLGLVEGTLAKNIQYF. The CDR3 DNA is TGCGCCAGCAGCTTGGGACTAGTAGAGGGGACTCTAGCCAAAAACATTCAGTACTTC.

The chain joins TRBV18 to TRBJ2-2; TRBD1 is a possible D gene (6 bases). This CDR3 region has 15 residues. V dropped 0 bases and J dropped 5 bases, with 10 bases sitting between them. Per germline, CDR1 KGHSH and CDR2 LQKENI. Written as DNA, the CDR3 is TGTGCCAGCTCACCACCAGGCCAGGGGACCGGGGAGCTGTTTTTT. Encoded protein: CASSPPGQGTGELFF.

This chain joins TRBV19 and TRBJ1-1; the match to TRBD1 covers 8 bases. The CDR3 extends over 18 amino acids. Germline V lookup: CDR1 LNHDA, CDR2 SQIVND (reference sequence). With V trimmed by 4 bases and J by 0 bases, 13 bases remained unmatched. This CDR3 is CASSTQGQVLDLNTEAFF. The DNA of the CDR3 is TGTGCCAGTAGTACCCAGGGACAGGTCCTTGATCTGAACACTGAAGCTTTCTTT.